The 16 T cell receptor beta chains below come from one sample, sequenced in a study of blood T cell repertoires in COVID-19. Method: immunoSEQ multiplex PCR; TCRdb's copy keeps in-frame clones and lacks some. The data show 150,000 to 200,000 clones, around 85% seen once. Specimen: peripheral blood. The receptors here all came from a woman of 80 years or more with acute or convalescent COVID-19.

The chain uses TRBV2 and TRBJ2-3; TRBD2 might be the D (6 bases). This CDR3 is 13 amino acids long. CDR1 is SNHLY and CDR2 is FYNNEI in the germline V gene. The ends were cut back, 2 bases at V and 6 bases at J, with 9 bases in the middle. In DNA, the CDR3 is TGTGCCAGCAGTGAACGTAGCGGTGATACGCAGTATTTT. Encoded protein: CASSERSGDTQYF.

V gene TRBV7-2 combines with J gene TRBJ2-1, with 7 bases matching TRBD2. After removal of 6 bases from V and 8 bases from J, the junction contained 13 bases not matched to a gene. Per germline, CDR1 SGHTA and CDR2 FQGNSA. This CDR3 has 15 amino acids. The chain's CDR3 is CASREGAGESYEQFF. The CDR3 DNA is TGTGCCAGCAGGGAGGGTGCGGGAGAATCATATGAGCAGTTCTTC.

V and J are TRBV10-3 and TRBJ1-2; 7 nucleotides match TRBD1. V trimming: 5 bases; J trimming: 3 bases; junction bases outside the gene matches: 6. Germline V CDR1 and CDR2: ENHRY, SYGVKD. The CDR3 spans 14 residues. The CDR3 sequence: CAISSGQRDYGYTF. The CDR3 DNA reads as TGTGCCATCAGTTCGGGACAGCGAGACTATGGCTACACCTTC.

This chain uses TRBV11-2 with TRBJ1-2; D perhaps matches TRBD1 (5 bases). V was cut by 3 bases and J by 7 bases, with 15 bases left in between. The CDR3 contains 14 residues. Looked up from germline, CDR1 is SGHAT and CDR2 is FQNNGV. The CDR3 reads CASSFPEGVGGYTF. The DNA of the CDR3 is TGTGCCAGCAGCTTTCCCGAAGGGGTCGGTGGCTACACCTTC.

The CDR3 nucleotides read TGTGCCAGCAGCCCCTCACAGGGGGATAGCAATCAGCCCCAGCATTTT. Translating gives CASSPSQGDSNQPQHF. The chain is built from TRBV9 and TRBJ1-5; the match to TRBD1 covers 8 bases. V shed 4 bases and J 0 bases; nucleotides not matched to a gene: 6. The germline V gene encodes CDR1 SGDLS and CDR2 YYNGEE. This CDR3 is 16 amino acids long.

This clone was detected only once. The chain couples TRBV30 to TRBJ1-5; unclear D gene. Trimming shortened V by 0 bases and J by 0 bases, and 6 bases separated the two germline ends. Germline V gene sequence: CDR1 GTSNPN, CDR2 SVGIG (reference sequence). The CDR3 length is 14 residues. The CDR3 coding sequence is TGTGCCTGGAGTGTACAATATAGCAATCAGCCCCAGCATTTT. This gives the protein CAWSVQYSNQPQHF. The full variable domain, in which reference TRBV30 and TRBJ1-5 provide the parts outside the CDR3, is SQTIHQWPATLVQPVGSPLSLECTVEGTSNPNLYWYRQAAGRGLQLLFYSVGIGQISSEVPQNLSASRPQDRQFILSSKKLLLSDSGFYLCAWSVQYSNQPQHFGDGTRLSIL.

The rearrangement uses TRBV4-1 and TRBJ2-5; 14 bases align to TRBD2. CDR3 length equals 18 residues. CDR1 MGHRA and CDR2 YSYEKL come from the germline V gene. The V and J ends lost 3 bases and 4 bases, in that order; junction bases with no gene match: 10. This CDR3 is CASSQATSGGALGETQYF. CDR3 nucleotide sequence: TGCGCCAGCAGCCAGGCGACTAGCGGGGGGGCCCTAGGAGAGACCCAGTACTTC.

To note about this clone: One end of the junction varies from germline; a read error may be responsible. V is TRBV4-1 and J is TRBJ1-2; D is perhaps TRBD1 (5 bases). Germline V gene sequence: CDR1 MGHRA, CDR2 YSYEKL. CDR3 size: 13 residues. The CDR3 bases are TGCGCCAGCAGCCATGGGGGGGACTACGGCTACACCTTC. Residues: CASSHGGDYGYTF.

This chain joins TRBV5-1 and TRBJ1-1, with TRBD1 as a possible D gene (5 bases). The V end was cut by 4 bases, the J end by 3 bases, with 13 bases between. Germline V lookup: CDR1 SGHRS, CDR2 YFSETQ. The CDR3 consists of 14 residues. The CDR3 region is CASSPGVGDTEAFF. CDR3 nucleotides: TGCGCCAGCAGCCCGGGGGTAGGAGACACTGAAGCTTTCTTT.

The V and J genes are TRBV7-9 and TRBJ1-1, with D hard to call. The CDR3 is 14 residues long. Per the germline V gene, CDR1 is SEHNR and CDR2 is FQNEAQ (reference sequence). V was trimmed by 2 bases and J by 0 bases, leaving 7 bases between them. CDR3 sequence: CASSLLRMNTEAFF. The CDR3 nucleotides are TGTGCCAGCAGCTTACTGAGGATGAACACTGAAGCTTTCTTT.

The chain uses TRBV15 and TRBJ2-6; D perhaps matches TRBD1 (7 bases). Trimming stripped 5 bases from V and 6 bases from J, with 17 bases between. The CDR3 totals 16 residues. CDR1 and CDR2 from the germline V gene are LNHNV and YYDKDF (reference sequence). The CDR3 DNA reads TGTGCCACCAGCGGGAGGACAGGTCCGGAGGCCAACGTCCTGACTTTC. Protein product: CATSGRTGPEANVLTF.

The V and J genes are TRBV7-8 and TRBJ1-1, with TRBD1 matching 7 bases. Germline-derived CDR1 and CDR2 are SGHVS and FQNEAQ. The CDR3 loop spans 14 amino acids. The trim removed 5 bases at V and 4 bases at J, leaving 7 bases unmatched. Here the CDR3 DNA reads TGTGCCAGCAGCGCGGACAGGAGGGGCACTGAAGCTTTCTTT. It specifies CASSADRRGTEAFF.

V usage is TRBV12-3 or TRBV12-4 and J usage is TRBJ2-1, with D tentatively TRBD2 (7 bases). This CDR3 contains 13 residues. The V gene lost 4 bases and the J gene lost 9 bases, with 13 bases spanning the gap. CDR3 sequence (DNA): TGTGCCAGCAGTTGGGGGGGGGCGCGTGAGCAGTTCTTC. Its protein product is CASSWGGAREQFF.

This chain links TRBV14 with TRBJ2-7, with D maybe TRBD2 (6 bases). V gave up 3 bases and J gave up 4 bases, with 13 bases separating them. The CDR3 covers 14 residues. CDR1 SGHDN and CDR2 FVKESK come from the germline V gene. CDR3 region: CASSHRFGTYEQYF. The CDR3 DNA sequence: TGTGCCAGCAGCCATCGGTTCGGGACTTACGAGCAGTACTTC.

The chain links TRBV10-3 to TRBJ2-2; TRBD1 aligns across 9 bases. The CDR3 runs to 15 residues. The germline V gene has CDR1 ENHRY and CDR2 SYGVKD. V was pared by 6 bases and J by 4 bases, with 6 bases of the junction left unmatched. CDR3 nucleotide sequence: TGTGCCATCAGGGGACAGGGACAGGTCACCGGGGAGCTGTTTTTT. It encodes CAIRGQGQVTGELFF.

This clone was detected a few times. This sequence joins TRBV6-6 and TRBJ1-3; the match to TRBD1 covers 8 bases. Germline CDR1 MNHNY, CDR2 SVGAGI (reference sequence). The CDR3 extends over 15 amino acids. V was clipped by 6 bases and J by 4 bases; unmatched bases: 8. The CDR3 loop reads CASRTQGAEGNTIYF. CDR3 DNA sequence: TGTGCCAGCAGAACGCAGGGGGCGGAAGGAAACACCATATATTTT.